The 20 T cell receptor beta chains given below trace back to one sample, sequenced in a study of blood T cell repertoires in COVID-19. Generated by immunoSEQ multiplex PCR, the TCRdb table keeps only in-frame clones and is missing some. The data contain some 220,000 clones, 80% to 85% of them seen just once; the ten biggest clones take up about 2.9%. The sample was peripheral blood. The receptor set was obtained from a woman in her 30s who had recovered from COVID-19.

The chain is built from TRBV18 and TRBJ1-4; a weak D match, TRBD1 (6 bases). The CDR3 totals 15 residues. V lost 6 bases to trimming and J lost 8 bases, with 19 bases between them. CDR1 and CDR2 from the germline V gene are KGHSH and LQKENI. CDR3 loop: CASSPPGQGKEKLFF. Written as DNA, the CDR3 is TGTGCCAGCTCCCCTCCGGGGCAGGGGAAGGAAAAACTGTTTTTT.

The chain combines TRBV2 with TRBJ1-1; D is undetermined. The V end was cut by 4 bases, the J end by 0 bases, with 15 bases between. This CDR3 has 16 amino acids. Germline CDR1 SNHLY, CDR2 FYNNEI. CDR3 residues: CASSVRRSGVNTEAFF. As DNA, the CDR3 is TGTGCCAGCAGTGTACGTCGGTCCGGGGTGAACACTGAAGCTTTCTTT.

This sequence joins TRBV7-9 and TRBJ2-1, with 10 bases identical to TRBD2. Germline loops: CDR1 SEHNR, CDR2 FQNEAQ (reference sequence). The CDR3 consists of 16 residues. The V gene end was trimmed by 6 bases and the J gene end by 3 bases; junction bases not matched to a gene: 8. CDR3 sequence reads: CASSSPTSGNYNEQFF. The CDR3 region has the DNA TGTGCCAGCAGTTCCCCCACTAGCGGGAACTACAATGAGCAGTTCTTC.

This clone was detected once. The chain links TRBV5-6 to TRBJ1-2, with D hard to call. The ends were cut back, 1 base at V and 8 bases at J, with 9 bases in the middle. This CDR3 spans 12 amino acids. Germline V gene data show CDR1 as SGHDT and CDR2 as YYEEEE. The CDR3 protein is CASSLNSLGYTF. The CDR3 DNA is TGTGCCAGCAGCTTGAACAGCTTGGGCTACACCTTC. Combining the CDR3 with reference TRBV5-6 and TRBJ1-2 gives the whole variable domain DAGVTQSPTHLIKTRGQQVTLRCSPKSGHDTVSWYQQALGQGPQFIFQYYEEEERQRGNFPDRFSGHQFPNYSSELNVNALLLGDSALYLCASSLNSLGYTFGSGTRLTVV.

As for this clone: This specimen includes other DNA sequences encoding the same CDR3. The chain employs TRBV27 and TRBJ1-4; D possibly corresponds to TRBD1 (5 bases). Trimming left V 4 bases short and J 0 bases short, with 9 bases between. There are 15 residues in the CDR3. Germline V CDR1 and CDR2: MNHEY, SMNVEV (reference sequence). DNA for the CDR3: TGTGCCAGCAGTTCCTCGGGGGCAACTAATGAAAAACTGTTTTTT. This codes for CASSSSGATNEKLFF.

This sequence joins TRBV27 and TRBJ2-7, with TRBD2 identical over 14 bases. CDR3 length: 15 amino acids. Germline V gives CDR1 MNHEY, CDR2 SMNVEV (reference sequence). J gave up 3 bases and V 6 bases, and 4 bases lay outside the gene matches. The CDR3 here is CASSGTSGSVYEQYF. For the CDR3, the DNA is TGTGCCAGCAGCGGGACTAGCGGGAGTGTCTACGAGCAGTACTTC.

This clone came up once. This chain connects TRBV5-1 to TRBJ2-2; no clear D. With 3 bases removed from V and 7 bases from J, the gap between germline ends came to 13 bases. This CDR3 has 14 amino acids. Germline-derived CDR1 and CDR2 are SGHRS and YFSETQ. CDR3 residues: CASSSSQTGGELFF. For the CDR3, the DNA is TGCGCCAGCAGCTCCTCCCAGACGGGCGGGGAGCTGTTTTTT.

This clone was recorded a few times. The chain couples TRBV5-1 to TRBJ2-7, with TRBD1 matching 7 bases. The ends lost 3 bases at V and 3 bases at J; junction bases unmatched: 3. Germline CDR1 reads SGHRS; CDR2 reads YFSETQ. This CDR3 comprises 13 residues. CDR3 in amino acids: CASSSRTGYEQYF. CDR3 nucleotides: TGCGCCAGCAGCTCGCGGACAGGCTACGAGCAGTACTTC.

The rearrangement links TRBV19 to TRBJ2-6, with 8 positions matching TRBD1. The CDR3 has 16 amino acids. The germline CDR1 and CDR2 sequences are LNHDA and SQIVND (reference sequence). J was trimmed by 0 bases and V by 8 bases; bases with no gene match: 6. The CDR3 is CASGRGHSSGANVLTF. CDR3 nucleotides: TGTGCCAGTGGCAGGGGGCATAGCTCTGGGGCCAACGTCCTGACTTTC. Variable domain in full (rest from reference TRBV19 and TRBJ2-6): DGGITQSPKYLFRKEGQNVTLSCEQNLNHDAMYWYRQDPGQGLRLIYYSQIVNDFQKGDIAEGYSVSREKKESFPLTVTSAQKNPTAFYLCASGRGHSSGANVLTFGAGSRLTVL.

This chain connects TRBV18 to TRBJ1-1; D unresolved. The CDR3 covers 18 residues. The V and J ends lost 3 bases and 1 base respectively, with 21 bases between them. CDR1 and CDR2 (germline): KGHSH, LQKENI. Written as DNA, the CDR3 is TGTGCCAGCTCACCCATCAGTCCCCCAGGCCCCCAGAACACTGAAGCTTTCTTT. Translation gives CASSPISPPGPQNTEAFF. Variable domain in full (rest from reference TRBV18 and TRBJ1-1): NAGVMQNPRHLVRRRGQEARLRCSPMKGHSHVYWYRQLPEEGLKFMVYLQKENIIDESGMPKERFSAEFPKEGPSILRIQQVVRGDSAAYFCASSPISPPGPQNTEAFFGQGTRLTVV.

The V and J genes are TRBV12-3 or TRBV12-4 and TRBJ1-1; 7 positions match TRBD1. With 5 bases clipped from V and 8 bases from J, the junction kept 8 bases outside the gene matches. The CDR3 is made up of 13 amino acids. CDR3 region: CASSRGQATEAFF. The CDR3, as DNA: TGTGCCAGCAGTCGCGGACAGGCGACGGAAGCTTTCTTT.

The gene calls are TRBV10-3 and TRBJ2-2; 7 nucleotides match TRBD2. This CDR3 is 18 amino acids long. The J segment lost 0 bases and the V segment lost 2 bases, leaving 9 bases of the junction unmatched. CDR1 and CDR2 (germline): ENHRY, SYGVKD. The CDR3 region has the DNA TGTGCCATCAGTGAGAGTTTGGCGGGAGCCGCGAACACCGGGGAGCTGTTTTTT. Translated, it gives CAISESLAGAANTGELFF.

This clone was recorded only once. J is TRBJ1-2 and V is TRBV5-1, with 7 bases aligning to TRBD1. V was clipped by 2 bases and J by 4 bases; unmatched bases: 8. The germline V gene has CDR1 SGHRS and CDR2 YFSETQ. This CDR3 comprises 15 residues. The CDR3 nucleotides read TGCGCCAGCAGCTTAGCCGGGACAGCCAGCTATGGCTACACCTTC. Protein: CASSLAGTASYGYTF.

The table lists this clone with a count of one. This rearrangement joins TRBV6-5 to TRBJ1-6; D is unclear. The CDR3 totals 15 residues. With 0 bases removed from V and 7 bases from J, the gap between germline ends came to 10 bases. Germline CDR1 and CDR2: MNHEY and SVGAGI. The CDR3: CASSYSAGHNSPLHF. CDR3 sequence (DNA): TGTGCCAGCAGTTACTCGGCGGGTCACAATTCACCCCTCCACTTT.

The gene calls are TRBV12-2 and TRBJ2-3; no DNA check was done on the table's D call, TRBD1. TRBV12-2 is annotated as a pseudogene. This CDR3 spans 17 amino acids. The CDR3 nucleotides read TGTGCAAGTCGACCCGCGAGGGGGCTTACTAGCACAGATACGCAGTATTTT. As protein: CASRPARGLTSTDTQYF.

The chain employs TRBV27 and TRBJ1-6, with 10 nucleotides matching TRBD1. After removal of 6 bases from V and 7 bases from J, the junction contained 3 bases not matched to a gene. The CDR3 is 14 residues long. Germline-derived CDR1 and CDR2 are MNHEY and SMNVEV (reference sequence). The CDR3 DNA reads TGTGCCAGCAGATGGGACAGGGGAAATTCACCCCTCCACTTT. This translates into CASRWDRGNSPLHF.

The genes are TRBV9 and TRBJ2-1; TRBD2 agrees at 13 bases. Germline CDR1 and CDR2: SGDLS and YYNGEE. The CDR3 is 18 residues long. V trimming: 0 bases; J trimming: 7 bases; junction bases outside the gene matches: 10. The CDR3 DNA sequence: TGTGCCAGCAGCGTAGATTGGAGACTAGCGGGAGGAGGTAATGAGCAGTTCTTC. This translates into CASSVDWRLAGGGNEQFF.

The V and J genes are TRBV5-1 and TRBJ2-7; 9 nucleotides align to TRBD1. In germline, CDR1 is SGHRS, CDR2 YFSETQ. This CDR3 has 14 amino acids. V shed 8 bases and J 1 base; nucleotides not matched to a gene: 7. CDR3 sequence (DNA): TGCGCCAGTCACACCGGGACAGGGTCCTACGAGCAGTACTTC. It translates to CASHTGTGSYEQYF.

There are many counts of this clone. This chain links TRBV5-1 with TRBJ1-1; TRBD1 might be the D (5 bases). The CDR3 runs 13 residues. V was shortened by 1 base and J by 1 base, with 5 bases between the two germline ends. The germline V gene encodes CDR1 SGHRS and CDR2 YFSETQ. CDR3: CASSLTGNTEAFF. Here the CDR3 DNA reads TGCGCCAGCAGCTTGACAGGGAACACTGAAGCTTTCTTT.

The chain couples TRBV7-7 to TRBJ2-5, with a weak D call TRBD1 (6 bases). Per germline, CDR1 SSHAT and CDR2 FNYEAQ (reference sequence). The CDR3 consists of 15 residues. V was clipped by 5 bases and J by 1 base, with 14 bases between them. The CDR3 is CASSRSGQPQETQYF. In DNA, the CDR3 is TGTGCCAGCAGCCGCTCAGGACAGCCCCAAGAGACCCAGTACTTC.